The present entry profiles one TCR beta chain with its context. The sample comes from a study of OX40 agonist ivuxolimab in advanced cancers. V was pared by 3 bases and J by 2 bases, with 3 bases of the junction left unmatched. CDR1 is WNHNN and CDR2 is SYGVQD in the germline V gene (reference sequence). The CDR3 sequence is 15 residues long. The data were produced by immunoSEQ multiplex PCR, yet TCRdb's version contains in-frame clones alone and is incomplete. The table has about 30,000 clones, approximately 90% seen once. Material: CD4+ or CD8+ T cells sorted from blood, obtained in a trial of the OX40 agonist ivuxolimab. The chain combines TRBV10-1 with TRBJ2-7, with 11 nucleotides matching TRBD1. The sequence came from an adult with an advanced solid tumor such as melanoma, head and neck, liver or kidney cancer. Here the CDR3 DNA reads TGCGCCAGCAGTGAAGGGGGACAGGGGGCCTACGAGCAGTACTTC. Residues: CASSEGGQGAYEQYF.